Following are 19 T cell receptor beta chains from one sample sequenced in a study of blood T cells in healthy people across ages. It was with a sample-barcoded 5' primer and a J-beta primer mix that a second PCR of about 6 to 12 cycles was run. In TCRdb, the 5' RACE reads were re-called with MiXCR into one record per CDR3 protein. Among 1.6 million or so distinct CDR3 sequences listed, 34% were seen once. Sequencing was performed on blood. All receptors derive from a woman aged 30 to 39 in good health.

The chain recombines TRBV21-1 with TRBJ1-6. TRBV21-1 is a recognized pseudogene. The CDR3 runs to 18 residues. The CDR3 DNA reads as TGTGTCAGCACCCGAGCAGTCGCAAGATACACCTATAATTCACCCCTCCACTTT. Translation: CVSTRAVARYTYNSPLHF.

This clonotype showed up just a few times. V is TRBV5-1 and J is TRBJ2-1; 7 bases are shared with TRBD2. Unmatched junction bases numbered 3, after V lost 0 bases and J lost 0 bases. The CDR3 sequence is 16 residues long. CDR1 and CDR2 (germline): SGHRS, YFSETQ. The CDR3 reads CASSLALAASYNEQFF. The CDR3 region has the DNA TGCGCCAGCAGCTTGGCGCTAGCGGCCTCCTACAATGAGCAGTTCTTC.

The chain is built from TRBV9 and TRBJ1-1, with 9 nucleotides matching TRBD1. After removal of 4 bases from V and 0 bases from J, the junction contained 10 bases not matched to a gene. Germline assignment: CDR1 SGDLS and CDR2 YYNGEE. This CDR3 contains 17 residues. The DNA of the CDR3 is TGTGCCAGCAGCCCGGGGACAGGGCTCCCTTTGAACACTGAAGCTTTCTTT. It yields the protein CASSPGTGLPLNTEAFF.

This clonotype was found a few times. V gene TRBV28 combines with J gene TRBJ2-1; D is unresolved. Deletions cut 6 bases from V and 9 bases from J, with 12 bases between. Germline V gene lookup returns CDR1 MDHEN and CDR2 SYDVKM. The CDR3 consists of 12 residues. The CDR3 here is CASSPAPSEQFF. The CDR3 DNA reads as TGTGCCAGCAGCCCGGCCCCCAGTGAGCAGTTCTTC.

This clonotype occurred a few times. The chain recombines TRBV2 with TRBJ2-1, with 11 bases aligning to TRBD2. V shed 8 bases and J 0 bases; nucleotides not matched to a gene: 6. The CDR3 runs to 16 residues. CDR1 and CDR2 (germline): SNHLY, FYNNEI. The CDR3 protein is CASSTSGVHSYNEQFF. As DNA, the CDR3 is TGTGCCAGCTCGACTAGCGGGGTTCACTCCTACAATGAGCAGTTCTTC.

This clonotype appeared a single time. An end of the junction differs from the germline gene, which may be a read error. The chain joins TRBV4-1 to TRBJ1-3; D is possibly TRBD1 (5 bases). The germline V gene encodes CDR1 MGHRA and CDR2 YSYEKL. This CDR3 comprises 21 residues. In DNA, the CDR3 is TGCGCCAGCACCCAAGGGGCCCAGGCTTTTTCAAGACGCTCCTCTGGAAACACCATATATTTT. Its translation is CASTQGAQAFSRRSSGNTIYF.

Remarks on this clonotype: At one end, the junction sequence differs from germline, possibly due to a read error. The CDR3 DNA is TGTGCCAGCACCCCGGGGGACGATTACTACGAGCGGTACTTC. Translation: CASTPGDDYYERYF. The chain carries TRBV28 and TRBJ2-7; perhaps TRBD2 as D (6 bases). Germline loops: CDR1 MDHEN, CDR2 SYDVKM. The CDR3 covers 14 residues. The full variable domain, completed using reference TRBV28 and TRBJ2-7, is DVKVTQSSRYLVKRTGEKVFLECVQDMDHENMFWYRQDPGLGLRLIYFSYDVKMKEKGDIPEGYSVSREKKERFSLILESASTNQTSMYLCASTPGDDYYERYFGPGTRLTVT.

The sample holds a few counts of this clonotype. The rearrangement links TRBV20-1 to TRBJ2-3, with TRBD2 identical over 8 bases. The CDR3 is 15 amino acids. CDR1 is DFQATT and CDR2 is SNEGSKA in the germline V gene (reference sequence). Trimming took 3 bases from V and 6 from J; bases not matched to a gene: 11. The CDR3 here is CSARGAGVAVDTQYF. Here the CDR3 DNA reads TGCAGTGCTAGGGGAGCGGGGGTGGCCGTTGATACGCAGTATTTT.

The gene calls are TRBV20-1 and TRBJ2-5, with D unclear. V lost 6 bases to trimming and J lost 1 base, with 12 bases between them. The CDR3 totals 13 residues. Germline values: CDR1 DFQATT, CDR2 SNEGSKA (reference sequence). The DNA of the CDR3 is TGCAGTGCCGCATCGAATAGCCAAGAGACCCAGTACTTC. This gives the protein CSAASNSQETQYF.

This clonotype was counted only a few times. This chain uses TRBV20-1 with TRBJ2-5; the match to TRBD2 covers 16 bases. The germline gives CDR1 DFQATT, CDR2 SNEGSKA (reference sequence). This CDR3 contains 18 residues. V shed 5 bases and J 5 bases; nucleotides not matched to a gene: 14. In DNA form, the CDR3 reads TGCAGTGCTGAATTACAGCTACGGGGACTAGCGGGGGGGGAGACCCAGTACTTC. The encoded protein is CSAELQLRGLAGGETQYF.

V gene TRBV10-1 combines with J gene TRBJ2-7; the match to TRBD2 covers 7 bases. Germline V lookup: CDR1 WNHNN, CDR2 SYGVQD (reference sequence). V shed 11 bases and J 0 bases; nucleotides not matched to a gene: 13. The CDR3 totals 15 residues. The CDR3 sequence is CARAGRGNYSYEQYF. DNA of the CDR3: TGCGCCCGGGCCGGGCGGGGGAACTACTCCTACGAGCAGTACTTC.

J is TRBJ2-7 and V is TRBV11-2; possible D gene TRBD1, 5 bases. The J call is uncertain, as TRBJ2-5 better fits the DNA end. Germline CDR1 SGHAT, CDR2 FQNNGV. This CDR3 has 14 amino acids. CDR3 nucleotides: TGTGCCAGCAGCTTAGACTCCAGGGCGGAGACCCAGTACTTC. It specifies CASSLDSRAETQYF.

The chain joins TRBV6-8 to TRBJ1-2, with a weak D call TRBD1 (6 bases). Between the trimmed V and J ends, which lost 6 bases and 1 base, there was a span of 15 bases. The germline CDR1 and CDR2 sequences are MNHGY and SAAAGT. CDR3 length: 15 residues. The CDR3 bases are TGTGCCAGCAGGCCCCAGGGGCGCCTTAACTATGGCTACACCTTC. Its translation is CASRPQGRLNYGYTF.

This rearrangement joins TRBV6-5 to TRBJ1-1; 8 bases map to TRBD1. Trimming took 6 bases from V and 5 from J; bases not matched to a gene: 8. Germline-derived CDR1 and CDR2 are MNHEY and SVGAGI. This CDR3 has 14 amino acids. The CDR3 DNA follows: TGTGCCAGCAGCTATCAGGGGGCGCATACTGAAGCTTTCTTT. Amino acid sequence: CASSYQGAHTEAFF.

This clonotype has only a few counts. V gene TRBV21-1 combines with J gene TRBJ2-5; whether TRBD1, the table's D call, matches the DNA was not checked. TRBV21-1 is recorded as a pseudogene. The CDR3 length is 16 residues. CDR3 nucleotides: TGTGCCAGCAGCAAAACCGCGGGACAGAGGGATGAGACCCAGTACTTC. Amino acid sequence: CASSKTAGQRDETQYF.

V is TRBV20-1 and J is TRBJ2-5; D gene ambiguous. The CDR3 extends over 13 amino acids. Germline assignment: CDR1 DFQATT and CDR2 SNEGSKA (reference sequence). V lost 6 bases, J lost 4 bases, and 15 bases lay in between. In nucleotides, the CDR3 is TGCAGTGCCCCAGTGGCCCAACGAGAGACCCAGTACTTC. Its translation: CSAPVAQRETQYF.

This clonotype occurred many times. The chain uses TRBV29-1 and TRBJ2-5, with D possibly being TRBD1 (5 bases). CDR3 length: 13 amino acids. Trimming left V 7 bases short and J 1 base short, with 13 bases between. Looked up from germline, CDR1 is SQVTM and CDR2 is ANQGSEA. Written as DNA, the CDR3 is TGCAGCGGCGGAGAGACAGTCCAAGAGACCCAGTACTTC. Amino acid sequence: CSGGETVQETQYF.

This chain joins TRBV4-2 and TRBJ2-7; no reliable D call. Looked up from germline, CDR1 is LGHNA and CDR2 is YNFKEQ. The CDR3 has 16 residues. V lost 1 base, J lost 0 bases, and 13 bases lay in between. The CDR3 reads CASSQGVSRLSYEQYF. Written as DNA, the CDR3 is TGTGCCAGCAGCCAAGGAGTTAGCAGACTCTCCTACGAGCAGTACTTC.

This sequence joins TRBV30 and TRBJ1-3; D might be TRBD1 (6 bases). Trimming took off 0 bases at V and 4 bases at J, with 16 bases between the two ends. This CDR3 has 16 amino acids. From germline, CDR1 is GTSNPN and CDR2 SVGIG (reference sequence). Written as DNA, the CDR3 is TGTGCCTGGAGTGTAGGGGGGTCACTAGGAGGAAACACCATATATTTT. Its protein is CAWSVGGSLGGNTIYF.